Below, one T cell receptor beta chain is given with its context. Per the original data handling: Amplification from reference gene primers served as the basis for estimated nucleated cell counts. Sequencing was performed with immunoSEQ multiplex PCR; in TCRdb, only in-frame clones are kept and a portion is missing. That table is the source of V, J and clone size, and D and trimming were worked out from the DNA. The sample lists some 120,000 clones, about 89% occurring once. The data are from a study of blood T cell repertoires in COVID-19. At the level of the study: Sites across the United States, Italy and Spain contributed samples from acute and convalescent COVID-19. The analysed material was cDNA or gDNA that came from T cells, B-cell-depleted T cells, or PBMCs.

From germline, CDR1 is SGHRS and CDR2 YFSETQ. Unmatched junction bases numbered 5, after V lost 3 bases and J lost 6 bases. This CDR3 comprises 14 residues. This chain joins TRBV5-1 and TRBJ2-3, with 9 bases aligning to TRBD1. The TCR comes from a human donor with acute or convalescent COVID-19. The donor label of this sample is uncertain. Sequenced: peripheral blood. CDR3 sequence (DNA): TGCGCCAGCAGCTCGACGGGGACAGGGGATACGCAGTATTTT. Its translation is CASSSTGTGDTQYF.